Listed below are T cell receptor beta chains from one sample, sequenced in a study of cytomegalovirus exposure and HLA in healthy donors. Clones were sequenced by immunoSEQ multiplex PCR, and TCRdb holds only the in-frame ones, with some missing. The data contain around 130,000 clones, under 90% of them singletons. The sample comprised PBMCs. All receptors come from a woman aged 25 to 39 in good health and CMV-seronegative. Each CDR3 is given with its conserved first and last residue.

v_gene,j_gene,CDR3aa
TRBV27,TRBJ2-7,CASSSFYEQYF
TRBV5-1,TRBJ2-2,CASSLGGLDTGELFF
TRBV5-4,TRBJ1-5,CASSLARDRDNNQPQHF
TRBV10-2,TRBJ2-1,CASTNRTGNYNEQFF
TRBV11-1,TRBJ2-3,CASSSTSGGSTDTQYF
TRBV12-5,TRBJ1-5,CASVPILGGNQPQHF
TRBV6-1,TRBJ1-3,CASSERTVNSGNTIYF
TRBV11-3,TRBJ1-6,CASSFRQTASSYNSPLHF
TRBV30,TRBJ1-1,CAWSVPRGAGTEAFF
TRBV10-1,TRBJ2-5,CASTKNLGETQYF
TRBV28,TRBJ2-7,CASSLFETTEQYF
TRBV15,TRBJ2-1,CATSRGLAGRYNEQFF
TRBV13,TRBJ2-1,CASSQWDFYNEQFF
TRBV5-4,TRBJ1-1,CASSLGDRATEAFF
TRBV30,TRBJ1-2,CASEGGTGPYGYTF
TRBV30,TRBJ1-6,CACRTGNDNSPLHF
TRBV2,TRBJ2-1,CASSRQGYNEQFF
TRBV5-4,TRBJ2-3,CASSDRTSPVADTQYF
TRBV6-5,TRBJ2-1,CASTAGLGNEQFF
TRBV27,TRBJ2-3,CASSLGSSQEEQYF
TRBV11-2,TRBJ2-1,CASSGGGLATNEQFF
TRBV6-1,TRBJ1-2,CASSEATVSYGYTF
TRBV2,TRBJ2-7,CASRADTRMLWQYF
TRBV7-2,TRBJ1-2,CASSLSLEWYGYTF
TRBV6-5,TRBJ1-2,CASSGRSGTGRGYTF
TRBV28,TRBJ2-7,CASSSTGGYEQYF
TRBV2,TRBJ1-5,CASTSGYSNQPQHF
TRBV6-6,TRBJ1-2,CAALPGQGGYGYTF
TRBV10-3,TRBJ1-1,CAIRPGGGDGDTEAFF
TRBV4-3,TRBJ2-3,CASSQGGAGDTQYF
TRBV28,TRBJ2-7,CASSFAGFHEQYF
TRBV19,TRBJ1-3,CASSIRGPSGNTIYF
TRBV5-1,TRBJ2-1,CASSSPRQAAYNEQFF
TRBV7-8,TRBJ2-7,CASSLGGSPYEQYF
TRBV30,TRBJ2-1,CAWTPGQVPHSSYNEQFF
TRBV5-6,TRBJ1-5,CASSLAKNRGLSDQPQHF
TRBV9,TRBJ2-6,CASSLIAGANVLTF
TRBV6-6,TRBJ2-7,CASSPGLAALYEQYF
TRBV27,TRBJ2-1,CASSGPTSGTYNEQFF
TRBV5-8,TRBJ1-5,CASSLATGGNQPQHF
TRBV4-3,TRBJ2-7,CASSLSPGGGSWGLSSEQYF
TRBV7-2,TRBJ2-1,CASSIQTSGGANEQFF